Described below is a single TCR beta chain sequence and its context. Its antigen remains unidentified. These data are taken from a study of glioma-infiltrating T cells. Overall study context: WHO grade II oligodendrogliomas or astrocytomas, plus non-recurrent WHO grade IV glioblastomas, were sampled.

Whole-study findings and limits: Above-expected tissue-blood divergence occurred in all gliomas, most in low-grade ones.

Germline V gene sequence: CDR1 MDHEN, CDR2 SYDVKM. CDR3 length: 18 amino acids. V was clipped by 4 bases and J by 0 bases; unmatched bases: 10. TCR alpha and beta CDR3 regions were amplified from RNA using iRepertoire nested multiplex PCR. One entry per CDR3 protein results from TCRdb running MiXCR on the multiplex PCR reads. Here the sample spans a few hundred thousand distinct CDR3 sequences, less than 50% being singletons. Sequenced input: glioma tissue, nonneoplastic brain tissue, or PBMCs (not recorded which). The chain combines TRBV28 with TRBJ2-1, with TRBD2 matching over 9 bases. This receptor was taken from a human donor with low-grade glioma or glioblastoma, undergoing nonglioma brain surgery, or in good health (not recorded which). The CDR3 spells CASSSASGSGSSYNEQFF. The CDR3 DNA reads as TGTGCCAGCAGTTCCGCCTCGGGTAGCGGGAGCTCCTACAATGAGCAGTTCTTC.